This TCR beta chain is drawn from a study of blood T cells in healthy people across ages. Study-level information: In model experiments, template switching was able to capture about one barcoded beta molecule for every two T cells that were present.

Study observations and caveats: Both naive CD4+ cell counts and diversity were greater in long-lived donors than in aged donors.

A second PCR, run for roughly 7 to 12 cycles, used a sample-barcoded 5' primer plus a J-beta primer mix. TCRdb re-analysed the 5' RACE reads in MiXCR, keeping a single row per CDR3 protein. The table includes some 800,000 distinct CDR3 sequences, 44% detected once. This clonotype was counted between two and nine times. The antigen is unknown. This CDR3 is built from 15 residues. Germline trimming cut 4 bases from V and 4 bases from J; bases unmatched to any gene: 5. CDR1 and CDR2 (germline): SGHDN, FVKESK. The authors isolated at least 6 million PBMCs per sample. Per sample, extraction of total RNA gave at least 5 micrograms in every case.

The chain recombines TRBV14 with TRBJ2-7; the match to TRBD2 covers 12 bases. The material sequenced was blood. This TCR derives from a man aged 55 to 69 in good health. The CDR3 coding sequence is TGTGCCAGCAGCCGCGGGACTAGCGGGCCATACGAGCAGTACTTC. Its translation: CASSRGTSGPYEQYF.